The 10 T cell receptor beta chains listed next were all sequenced from one sample in a study of T cells in Graves' hyperthyroidism and ophthalmopathy. TCR beta CDR3 regions were amplified from RNA transcripts. A set of HTBI primers served as the primers for a first-round RT-PCR of the TCR CDR3. One entry per CDR3 protein results from TCRdb running MiXCR on the multiplex PCR reads. The table shows 350,000 or so distinct CDR3 sequences, with 21% occurring only once. The material sequenced was blood. The source of these receptors is a woman between 45 and 65 years old with Graves' hyperthyroidism.

In this sample, this clonotype turned up many times. V is TRBV18 and J is TRBJ1-2, with unresolved D. The CDR3 has 13 amino acids. The ends were cut back, 2 bases at V and 3 bases at J, with 7 bases in the middle. CDR1 is KGHSH and CDR2 is LQKENI in the germline V gene. The CDR3 spells CASSPDEYYGYTF. CDR3 DNA: TGTGCCAGCTCACCAGACGAGTACTATGGCTACACCTTC.

This clonotype was detected ten times or more. The chain links TRBV9 to TRBJ2-1; 10 bases fit TRBD2. The CDR3 is 16 amino acids. Germline CDR1 and CDR2: SGDLS and YYNGEE. The V and J ends lost 4 bases and 4 bases, in that order; junction bases with no gene match: 8. CDR3 sequence: CASSSGASGRYNEQFF. In nucleotides, the CDR3 is TGTGCCAGCAGCAGTGGGGCTAGCGGGAGATACAATGAGCAGTTCTTC.

The chain recombines TRBV12-3 or TRBV12-4 with TRBJ2-7; TRBD1 aligns across 7 bases. V shed 7 bases, J shed 0 bases, and the junction held 15 bases outside the gene matches. This CDR3 spans 17 amino acids. The CDR3 here is CASTLNRGSLSSYEQYF. CDR3 coding DNA: TGTGCCAGCACTCTAAACAGGGGTTCGCTCAGCTCCTACGAGCAGTACTTC.

This clonotype was counted only a few times. V and J are TRBV5-1 and TRBJ1-6; maybe TRBD1 (5 bases). V gave up 0 bases and J gave up 10 bases, with 11 bases separating them. The CDR3 loop spans 14 amino acids. Germline CDR1 SGHRS, CDR2 YFSETQ. CDR3 nucleotides: TGCGCCAGCAGCTTGGCAGGGAGGAGCTCACCCCTCCACTTT. This encodes CASSLAGRSSPLHF.

In its sample, this clonotype was seen many times. CDR3 amino acids: CASKPPGNEQYF. CDR3 bases: TGTGCCAGCAAACCGCCGGGGAACGAGCAGTACTTC. The chain has TRBV28 and TRBJ2-7, with D possibly matching TRBD2 (5 bases). The CDR3 length is 12 residues. Trimming stripped 7 bases from V and 5 bases from J, with 12 bases between. From germline, CDR1 is MDHEN and CDR2 SYDVKM.

In its sample, this clonotype was seen a few times. This chain connects TRBV10-2 to TRBJ1-1; 10 bases match TRBD1. The length of the CDR3 is 12 residues. Germline loops: CDR1 WSHSY, CDR2 SAAADI. V trimming: 4 bases; J trimming: 9 bases; junction bases outside the gene matches: 2. Here the CDR3 reads CASSGGQGQAFF. Here the CDR3 DNA reads TGCGCCAGCAGTGGGGGACAGGGGCAAGCTTTCTTT.

This clonotype was found a few times. The chain links TRBV24-1 to TRBJ2-3, with 8 nucleotides matching TRBD1. J gave up 0 bases and V 2 bases, and 3 bases lay outside the gene matches. The CDR3 covers 16 residues. The germline gives CDR1 KGHDR, CDR2 SFDVKD. CDR3 amino acids: CATSDSHRGSTDTQYF. For the CDR3, the DNA is TGTGCCACCAGTGATTCTCACAGGGGGAGCACAGATACGCAGTATTTT.

V usage is TRBV6-9 and J usage is TRBJ2-6, with TRBD2 matching over 7 bases. The CDR3 spans 15 residues. J gave up 3 bases and V 3 bases, and 2 bases lay outside the gene matches. Germline V lookup: CDR1 MNHGY, CDR2 SVAAGI. This CDR3 is CASSYRGDGANVLTF. The CDR3 DNA reads TGTGCCAGCAGTTACCGGGGGGATGGGGCCAACGTCCTGACTTTC.

This clonotype was recorded only once. The V call is TRBV9, the J call TRBJ2-1; 7 bases align to TRBD2. This CDR3 is built from 16 residues. Looked up from germline, CDR1 is SGDLS and CDR2 is YYNGEE. With 0 bases clipped from V and 7 bases from J, the junction kept 10 bases outside the gene matches. CDR3 DNA sequence: TGTGCCAGCAGCGTAGATGGCGGGAGAAGGCAAAATGAGCAGTTCTTC. Translating it yields CASSVDGGRRQNEQFF.

The rearrangement uses TRBV19 and TRBJ2-7, with TRBD1 as a possible D gene (6 bases). The CDR3 covers 18 residues. Germline lookup yields CDR1 LNHDA and CDR2 SQIVND (reference sequence). V dropped 2 bases and J dropped 2 bases, with 22 bases sitting between them. CDR3: CASSIKGTNRVETYEQYF. CDR3 in DNA: TGTGCCAGTAGTATAAAGGGTACTAACAGGGTAGAAACCTACGAGCAGTACTTC. The full variable domain, rest sourced from reference TRBV19 and TRBJ2-7, is DGGITQSPKYLFRKEGQNVTLSCEQNLNHDAMYWYRQDPGQGLRLIYYSQIVNDFQKGDIAEGYSVSREKKESFPLTVTSAQKNPTAFYLCASSIKGTNRVETYEQYFGPGTRLTVT.